The clone carrying this TCR beta chain was observed at least ten times. The antigen is unknown. The sample comes from a study of T cell repertoires in cytomegalovirus infection. This CDR3 is 14 amino acids long. The germline V gene has CDR1 SGHTA and CDR2 FQGNSA. V was clipped by 0 bases and J by 5 bases; unmatched bases: 2. TCRdb fed the reads into MiXCR, producing one record per CDR3 protein. Found here are 550,000 to 850,000 distinct CDR3 sequences, around 30% of them singletons; the top ten hold 15% to 20%. The sequencing here drew on cultured PBMCs, taken from culture after CMV antigen stimulation. The sequence came from a human donor in good health (CMV status not recorded). Some clones in this sample may be carry-over from other donors' samples. This chain joins TRBV7-2 and TRBJ2-7, with 9 positions matching TRBD1. CDR3 bases: TGTGCCAGCAGCTTAGCCGGGACAGGGAACGAGCAGTACTTC. The encoded protein is CASSLAGTGNEQYF. The complete variable domain, with remaining parts taken from reference TRBV7-2 and TRBJ2-7, reads GAGVSQSPSNKVTEKGKDVELRCDPISGHTALYWYRQSLGQGLEFLIYFQGNSAPDKSGLPSDRFSAERTGGSVSTLTIQRTQQEDSAVYLCASSLAGTGNEQYFGPGTRLTVT.